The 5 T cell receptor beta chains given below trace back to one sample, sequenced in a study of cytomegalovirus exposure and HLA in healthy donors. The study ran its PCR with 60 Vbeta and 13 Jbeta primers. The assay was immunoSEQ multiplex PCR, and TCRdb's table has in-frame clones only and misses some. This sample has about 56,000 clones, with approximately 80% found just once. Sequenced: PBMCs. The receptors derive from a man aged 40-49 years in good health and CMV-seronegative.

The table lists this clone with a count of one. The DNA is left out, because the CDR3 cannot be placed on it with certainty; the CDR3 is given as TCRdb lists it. The chain's CDR3 is CAWAPGTSGRVYF. This sequence joins TRBV30 and TRBJ2-5; the table's D call TRBD2 went unverified against the DNA. Looked up from germline, CDR1 is GTSNPN and CDR2 is SVGIG (reference sequence). The CDR3 has 13 amino acids, counting both end residues.

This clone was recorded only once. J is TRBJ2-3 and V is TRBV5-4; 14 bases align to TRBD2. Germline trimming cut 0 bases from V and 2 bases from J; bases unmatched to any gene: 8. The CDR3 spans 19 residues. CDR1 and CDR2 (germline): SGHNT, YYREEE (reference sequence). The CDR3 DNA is TGTGCCAGCAGCTTGGGAGGGACTAGCGGGGGACATTACACAGATACGCAGTATTTT. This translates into CASSLGGTSGGHYTDTQYF.

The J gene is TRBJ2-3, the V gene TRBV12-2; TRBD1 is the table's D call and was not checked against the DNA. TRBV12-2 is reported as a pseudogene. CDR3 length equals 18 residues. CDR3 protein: CASRLVRSGTGYPDTQYF. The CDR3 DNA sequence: TGTGCAAGTCGCTTAGTAAGATCCGGGACAGGGTATCCAGATACGCAGTATTTT.

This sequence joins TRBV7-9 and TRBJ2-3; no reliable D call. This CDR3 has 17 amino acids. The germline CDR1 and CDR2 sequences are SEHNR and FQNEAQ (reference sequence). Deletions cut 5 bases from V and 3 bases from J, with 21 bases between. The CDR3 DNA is TGTGCCAGCAGCAACGACCTTACCGCGAGCGAAACAGATACGCAGTATTTT. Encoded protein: CASSNDLTASETDTQYF.

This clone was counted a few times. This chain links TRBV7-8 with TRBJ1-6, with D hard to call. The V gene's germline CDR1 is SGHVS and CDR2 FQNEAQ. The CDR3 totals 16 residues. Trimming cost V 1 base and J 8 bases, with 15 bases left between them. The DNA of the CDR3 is TGTGCCAGCAGCTTAGTTCCCGCTTTACAATATTCACCCCTCCACTTT. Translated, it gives CASSLVPALQYSPLHF.